The present T cell receptor (beta chain) was sequenced within a study of naive and memory T cell subsets. Germline CDR1 SGHVS, CDR2 FNYEAQ. Trimming removed 3 bases from V and 5 bases from J; junction bases left unmatched: 5. The CDR3 totals 16 residues. Two oligonucleotides, mixed equimolar, formed the beta constant-region primer covering TRBC1 and TRBC2. Four rounds of PCR amplified the ligated cDNA using nested alpha and beta constant-region primers plus SP2. Each CDR3 protein is one row after TCRdb ran MiXCR on the UMI-ligation and nested PCR reads. The sample yields over 65,000 distinct CDR3 sequences, 9% seen once.

This clonotype originated in a human donor in good health. Sequencing input: naive CD8+ T cells from blood. The rearrangement links TRBV7-6 to TRBJ2-1; 12 positions match TRBD2. CDR3 in amino acids: CASSFGLAGPNNEQFF. CDR3 nucleotide sequence: TGTGCCAGCAGCTTCGGACTAGCGGGACCTAACAATGAGCAGTTCTTC.